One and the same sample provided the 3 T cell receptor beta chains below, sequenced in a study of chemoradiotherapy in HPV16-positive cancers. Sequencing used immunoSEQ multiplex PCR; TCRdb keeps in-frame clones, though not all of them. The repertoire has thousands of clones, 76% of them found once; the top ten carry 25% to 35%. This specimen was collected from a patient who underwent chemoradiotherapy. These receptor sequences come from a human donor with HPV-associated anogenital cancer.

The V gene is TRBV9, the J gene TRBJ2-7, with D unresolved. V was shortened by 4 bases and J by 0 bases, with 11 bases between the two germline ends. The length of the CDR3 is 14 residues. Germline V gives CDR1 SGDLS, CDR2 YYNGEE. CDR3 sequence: CASSLAVSSYEQYF. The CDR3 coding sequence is TGTGCCAGCAGCCTCGCAGTTTCCTCCTACGAGCAGTACTTC.

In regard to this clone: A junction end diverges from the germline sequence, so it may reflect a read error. CDR3 sequence (DNA): TGTGCCAGCACTGAATGGACTGAAGCTTTCTTT. It encodes CASTEWTEAFF. The chain employs TRBV2 and TRBJ1-1; D call uncertain. The CDR3 totals 11 residues. Germline V gene data show CDR1 as SNHLY and CDR2 as FYNNEI.

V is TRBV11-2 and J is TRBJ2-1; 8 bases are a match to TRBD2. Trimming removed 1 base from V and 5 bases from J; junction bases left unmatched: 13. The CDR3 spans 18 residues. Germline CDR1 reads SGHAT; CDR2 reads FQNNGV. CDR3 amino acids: CASSLGTAGTRSNNEQFF. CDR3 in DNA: TGTGCCAGCAGCTTAGGAACCGCCGGGACTAGGTCTAACAATGAGCAGTTCTTC.